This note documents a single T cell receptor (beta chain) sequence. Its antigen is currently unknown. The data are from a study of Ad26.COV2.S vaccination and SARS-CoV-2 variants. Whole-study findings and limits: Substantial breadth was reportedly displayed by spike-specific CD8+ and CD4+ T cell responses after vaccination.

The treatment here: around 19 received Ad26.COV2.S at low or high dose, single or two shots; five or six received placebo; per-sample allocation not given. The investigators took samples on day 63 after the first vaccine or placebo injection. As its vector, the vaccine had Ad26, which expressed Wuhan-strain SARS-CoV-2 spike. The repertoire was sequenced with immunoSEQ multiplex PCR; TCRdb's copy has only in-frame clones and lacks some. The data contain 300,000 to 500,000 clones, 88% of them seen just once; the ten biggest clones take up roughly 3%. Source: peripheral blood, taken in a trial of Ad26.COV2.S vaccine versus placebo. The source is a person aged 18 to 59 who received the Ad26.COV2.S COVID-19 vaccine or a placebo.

The CDR3 here is CAISEDQGWANVLTF. The CDR3 DNA follows: TGTGCCATCAGTGAGGACCAGGGTTGGGCCAACGTCCTGACTTTC. The chain carries TRBV10-3 and TRBJ2-6, with D possibly matching TRBD1 (5 bases). Trimming removed 2 bases from V and 5 bases from J, with 10 bases in between. Germline V lookup: CDR1 ENHRY, CDR2 SYGVKD. The CDR3 contains 15 residues.